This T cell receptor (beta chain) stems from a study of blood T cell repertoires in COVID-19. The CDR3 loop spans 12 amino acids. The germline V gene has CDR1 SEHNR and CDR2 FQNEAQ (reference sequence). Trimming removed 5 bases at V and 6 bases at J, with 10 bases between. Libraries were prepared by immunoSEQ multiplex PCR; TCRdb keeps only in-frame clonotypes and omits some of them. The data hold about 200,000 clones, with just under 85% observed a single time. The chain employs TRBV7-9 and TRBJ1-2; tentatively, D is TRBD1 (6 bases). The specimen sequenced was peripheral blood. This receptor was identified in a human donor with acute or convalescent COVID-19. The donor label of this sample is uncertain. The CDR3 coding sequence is TGTGCCAGCAGCACTGGACAGAATGGCTACACCTTC. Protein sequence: CASSTGQNGYTF.